This T cell receptor (beta chain) comes out of a study of cytomegalovirus exposure and HLA in healthy donors. PCR was performed using 60 Vbeta and 13 Jbeta primers. The protocol was immunoSEQ multiplex PCR, while the TCRdb copy is restricted to in-frame clones and leaves out a portion. The sample's table shows 140,000 to 150,000 clones. Notes on the study in general: Productive status was seen about 87% or about 30% of the time for most TCR beta V segments in an earlier analysis.

As to this clone: Its antigen is not known.

The sequencing sample was made of PBMCs. This TCR derives from a male donor in good health and CMV-seronegative.

CDR3 sequence: CASSRQGSSGNTIYF. DNA of the CDR3: TGTGCCAGCAGTCGACAGGGGTCGTCCGGAAACACCATATATTTT. The chain employs TRBV6-6 and TRBJ1-3; 8 bases agree with TRBD1. The CDR3 loop spans 15 amino acids. V lost 5 bases, J lost 4 bases, and 7 bases stayed unmatched. The germline V gene has CDR1 MNHNY and CDR2 SVGAGI (reference sequence).